What follows are 22 T cell receptor beta chains derived from one specimen sequenced in a study of blood T cells in healthy people across ages. Primers used in a second PCR of about 6 to 11 cycles were a sample-barcoded 5' primer and a J-beta primer mix. TCRdb ran MiXCR on the 5' RACE reads and lists one entry per CDR3 protein. The sample lists 650,000 to 800,000 distinct CDR3 sequences; 40% to 50% were seen once. The sample taken for sequencing was blood. The receptors derive from a man between 60 and 75 years old in good health.

As for this clonotype: Germline and junction disagree at one end, which may indicate a read error. V and J are TRBV4-2 and TRBJ2-3; tentative D call: TRBD2 (5 bases). CDR3 length: 14 amino acids. The germline gives CDR1 LGHNA, CDR2 YNFKEQ. The CDR3 loop reads CASSQDSSTETQYF. The CDR3 coding sequence is TGTGCCAGCAGCCAAGACTCTAGCACAGAGACGCAGTATTTT.

This clonotype was counted only a few times. The V call is TRBV12-3 or TRBV12-4, the J call TRBJ1-1; D possibly corresponds to TRBD1 (5 bases). This CDR3 has 11 amino acids. Trimming removed 6 bases from V and 5 bases from J, with 7 bases in between. CDR3: CASSGATEAFF. The DNA for the CDR3 is TGTGCCAGCAGCGGGGCGACTGAAGCTTTCTTT.

Of note for this clonotype: The conserved closing phenylalanine or tryptophan is absent in this CDR3, likely reflecting a read error. The rearrangement joins TRBV7-2 to TRBJ2-3; D remains ambiguous. This CDR3 has 15 residues. From germline, CDR1 is SGHTA and CDR2 FQGNSA. Trimming removed 4 bases from V and 1 base from J, with 12 bases in between. The CDR3 DNA is TGTGCCAGCAGCTCATCGACAAGGCGCACAGATACGCAGTATTAT. Translated, it gives CASSSSTRRTDTQYY.

This clonotype has just one count. This chain uses TRBV6-5 with TRBJ2-1; 10 nucleotides agree with TRBD1. The junction had 10 bases not matched to a gene; V was cut back by 6 bases and J by 5 bases. CDR1 is MNHEY, CDR2 SVGAGI, per germline. The CDR3 is 16 amino acids. CDR3 loop: CASRLASGQGNNEQFF. CDR3 bases: TGTGCCAGCAGGTTGGCTTCGGGACAGGGGAACAATGAGCAGTTCTTC.

This sequence joins TRBV6-5 and TRBJ2-1; 9 positions agree with TRBD2. The germline CDR1 and CDR2 sequences are MNHEY and SVGAGI. There are 15 residues in the CDR3. Trimming took 5 bases from V and 7 from J; bases not matched to a gene: 9. The CDR3 nucleotides read TGTGCCAGCAGTCCCCGCCTGCGGGGGGGAAATGAGCAGTTCTTC. It translates to CASSPRLRGGNEQFF.

The DNA of the CDR3 is TGTGCCAGCAGTTTAGGGCCGTCTAATTCACCCCTCCACTTT. Protein product: CASSLGPSNSPLHF. This chain joins TRBV28 and TRBJ1-6, with D unclear. CDR1 is MDHEN and CDR2 is SYDVKM in the germline V gene. The length of the CDR3 is 14 residues. V was shortened by 2 bases and J by 6 bases, with 8 bases between the two germline ends.

The rearrangement uses TRBV2 and TRBJ1-1, with TRBD1 as a possible D gene (6 bases). CDR1 and CDR2 (germline): SNHLY, FYNNEI. CDR3 length equals 14 residues. Trimming took 9 bases from V and 6 from J, leaving 20 bases between them. In nucleotides, the CDR3 is TGTGCCAGTAGCCCACAGGGTAGGGTGTCTGAAGCTTTCTTT. Protein: CASSPQGRVSEAFF.

The gene calls are TRBV29-1 and TRBJ2-7; 8 positions match TRBD1. TRBJ2-5 matches the DNA end more closely, so the J call is doubtful. The germline CDR1 and CDR2 sequences are SQVTM and ANQGSEA. The CDR3 is made up of 13 amino acids. CDR3 DNA: TGCAGCGTTCCACTTACAGGGGGAGAGACCCAGTACTTC. This codes for CSVPLTGGETQYF.

The gene calls are TRBV11-3 and TRBJ1-2; possibly TRBD1 for D (6 bases). This CDR3 has 14 residues. Trimming stripped 3 bases from V and 10 bases from J, with 18 bases between. The germline gives CDR1 SGHNT, CDR2 YENEEA. CDR3 loop: CASSLDSGLSYYTF. CDR3 DNA sequence: TGTGCCAGCAGCTTGGACAGTGGACTTAGCTACTACACCTTC.

Turning to this clonotype: A much larger clonotype is one base distant, so this may be a read error. The chain uses TRBV29-1 and TRBJ2-7; a weak D match, TRBD1 (5 bases). CDR3 length: 12 amino acids. Deletions cut 1 base from V and 5 bases from J, with 9 bases between. Germline V lookup: CDR1 SQVTM, CDR2 ANQGSEA. The CDR3 region is CSVEGQWDEQYF. The CDR3 bases are TGCAGCGTTGAAGGACAGTGGGACGAGCAGTACTTC.

J is TRBJ1-2 and V is TRBV9; 8 bases align to TRBD1. This CDR3 contains 15 residues. The germline CDR1 and CDR2 sequences are SGDLS and YYNGEE. The V segment lost 0 bases and the J segment 2 bases; nucleotides outside the gene matches: 3. CDR3 nucleotides: TGTGCCAGCAGCGTAGCCCAGGGGGCCAACTATGGCTACACCTTC. This codes for CASSVAQGANYGYTF.

A note on this clonotype: Germline is not matched at one junction end, which may reflect a read error. V usage is TRBV7-9 and J usage is TRBJ1-2; no reliable D call. The germline gives CDR1 SEHNR, CDR2 FQNEAQ (reference sequence). The CDR3 runs to 16 residues. The CDR3, as DNA: TGTGCCGGCAGCGCTACCACCGGGCCACGGGGCTATGGCTACACCTTC. Its protein is CAGSATTGPRGYGYTF.

This clonotype has only a few counts. This rearrangement joins TRBV6-1 to TRBJ1-4, with D perhaps matching TRBD1 (6 bases). The germline V and J ends were trimmed by 7 bases and 7 bases, with 25 bases remaining between them. In germline, CDR1 is MNHNS, CDR2 SASEGT. There are 17 residues in the CDR3. The CDR3 region is CASTLTLSGGGSEKLFF. The CDR3 DNA follows: TGTGCCAGCACCCTCACTTTGTCGGGGGGCGGTTCTGAAAAACTGTTTTTT.

This clonotype was counted only a few times. This rearrangement joins TRBV5-1 to TRBJ2-7; D is possibly TRBD1 (6 bases). Per the germline V gene, CDR1 is SGHRS and CDR2 is YFSETQ. The germline V and J ends were trimmed by 3 bases and 2 bases, with 12 bases remaining between them. This CDR3 spans 14 amino acids. CDR3 sequence: CASSSAGAPYEQYF. CDR3 DNA sequence: TGCGCCAGCAGCTCCGCAGGGGCGCCCTACGAGCAGTACTTC.

This chain joins TRBV7-7 and TRBJ2-5; D tentatively fits TRBD1 or TRBD2 (6 bases each). Germline CDR1 and CDR2: SSHAT and FNYEAQ (reference sequence). This CDR3 contains 15 residues. Trimming shortened V by 1 base and J by 4 bases, and 13 bases separated the two germline ends. The CDR3 protein is CASSLGGAEGETQYF. CDR3 nucleotide sequence: TGTGCCAGCAGCTTAGGGGGGGCCGAGGGAGAGACCCAGTACTTC.

The CDR3 loop is CSVRLGTGTDTQYF. The DNA of the CDR3 is TGCAGCGTGAGACTAGGGACGGGCACAGATACGCAGTATTTT. The chain recombines TRBV29-1 with TRBJ2-3; possible D gene TRBD2, 6 bases. CDR1 is SQVTM, CDR2 ANQGSEA, per germline. This CDR3 has 14 residues. Trimming removed 6 bases at V and 1 base at J, with 14 bases between.

This clonotype appeared a few times. The CDR3 loop reads CASSRSGTPSSYEQYF. The CDR3 DNA follows: TGTGCCAGCAGCCGCAGCGGGACGCCGAGCTCCTACGAGCAGTACTTC. The chain has TRBV3-1 and TRBJ2-7; 7 bases match TRBD2. Germline CDR1 LGHDT, CDR2 YNNKEL (reference sequence). The CDR3 totals 16 residues. J gave up 0 bases and V 4 bases, and 9 bases lay outside the gene matches.

This chain joins TRBV9 and TRBJ1-6, with 11 bases identical to TRBD1. The junction had 9 bases not matched to a gene; V was cut back by 4 bases and J by 9 bases. This CDR3 has 16 residues. The germline V gene has CDR1 SGDLS and CDR2 YYNGEE. The CDR3 loop reads CASSRTWDRGTSPLHF. CDR3 nucleotide sequence: TGTGCCAGCAGCAGGACTTGGGACAGGGGGACTTCACCCCTCCACTTT.

This clonotype occurred a few times. The chain links TRBV12-3 or TRBV12-4 to TRBJ2-5; D uncertain. The CDR3 is made up of 14 amino acids. Trimming stripped 0 bases from V and 11 bases from J, with 16 bases between. The CDR3 spells CASSLAGNYNEQYF. The CDR3, as DNA: TGTGCCAGCAGTTTAGCGGGAAACTACAATGAGCAGTACTTC.

The V gene is TRBV7-9, the J gene TRBJ2-7, with 8 bases that match TRBD1. The CDR3 is 17 amino acids. The junction had 11 bases not matched to a gene; V was cut back by 1 base and J by 3 bases. Per germline, CDR1 SEHNR and CDR2 FQNEAQ (reference sequence). CDR3 in amino acids: CASSLGDRYLLVYEQYF. The CDR3 region has the DNA TGTGCCAGCAGCTTAGGGGACAGGTACCTACTAGTCTACGAGCAGTACTTC.

The V call is TRBV29-1, the J call TRBJ1-1; D not certain. The CDR3 spans 13 residues. Germline V CDR1 and CDR2: SQVTM, ANQGSEA. Trimming removed 3 bases from V and 4 bases from J, with 12 bases in between. Here the CDR3 DNA reads TGCAGCGTTGAGACACAGATGAGCACTGAAGCTTTCTTT. Residues: CSVETQMSTEAFF.

This clonotype occurred a few times. The chain employs TRBV20-1 and TRBJ2-1; tentative D call: TRBD2 (7 bases). Between the trimmed V and J ends, which lost 3 bases and 7 bases, there was a span of 13 bases. The CDR3 totals 13 residues. Germline lookup yields CDR1 DFQATT and CDR2 SNEGSKA (reference sequence). CDR3 nucleotide sequence: TGCAGTGCTAGGCCGGGGGGCCCGAATGAGCAGTTCTTC. The encoded protein is CSARPGGPNEQFF.